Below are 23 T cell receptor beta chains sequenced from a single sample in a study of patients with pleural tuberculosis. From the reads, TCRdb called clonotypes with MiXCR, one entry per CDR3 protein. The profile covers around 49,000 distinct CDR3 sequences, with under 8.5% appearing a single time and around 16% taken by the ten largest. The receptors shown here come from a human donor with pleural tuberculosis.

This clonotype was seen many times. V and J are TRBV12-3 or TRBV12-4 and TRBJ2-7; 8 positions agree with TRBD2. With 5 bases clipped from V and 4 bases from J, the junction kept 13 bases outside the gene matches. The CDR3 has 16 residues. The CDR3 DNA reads TGTGCCAGCAGTCGTTCAGGCCGGGAGGGAAGATACGAGCAGTACTTC. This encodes CASSRSGREGRYEQYF.

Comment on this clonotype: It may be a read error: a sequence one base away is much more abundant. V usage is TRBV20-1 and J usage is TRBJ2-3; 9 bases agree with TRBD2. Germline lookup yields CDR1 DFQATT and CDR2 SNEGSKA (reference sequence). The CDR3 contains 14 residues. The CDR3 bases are TGCAGTGCTAGAGGGACTAGCGTTGAAGATACGCGGTATTTT. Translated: CSARGTSVEDTRYF.

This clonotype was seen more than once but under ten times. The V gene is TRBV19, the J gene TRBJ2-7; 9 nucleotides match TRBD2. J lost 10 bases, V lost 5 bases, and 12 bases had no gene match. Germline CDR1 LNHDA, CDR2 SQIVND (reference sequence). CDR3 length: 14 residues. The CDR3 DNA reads TGTGCCAGTAGTGAATCAGGGATTAGCGGGAGACAGTACGTC. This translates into CASSESGISGRQYV.

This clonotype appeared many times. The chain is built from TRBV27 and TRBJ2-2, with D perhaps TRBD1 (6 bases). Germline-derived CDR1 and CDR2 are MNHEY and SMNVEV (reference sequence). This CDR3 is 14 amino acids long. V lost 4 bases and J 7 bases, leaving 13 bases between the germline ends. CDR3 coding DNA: TGTGCCAGCAGTTCATTCACAGGGTTCGGGGAGCTGTTTTTT. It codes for CASSSFTGFGELFF.

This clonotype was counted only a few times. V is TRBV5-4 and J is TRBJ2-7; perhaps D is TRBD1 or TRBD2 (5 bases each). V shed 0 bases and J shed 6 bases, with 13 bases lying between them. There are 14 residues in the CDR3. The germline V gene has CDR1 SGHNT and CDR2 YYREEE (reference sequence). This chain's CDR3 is CASSLESHGGEQYF. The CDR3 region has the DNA TGTGCCAGCAGCTTGGAGAGTCATGGGGGCGAGCAGTACTTC. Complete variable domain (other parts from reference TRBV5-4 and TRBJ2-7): ETGVTQSPTHLIKTRGQQVTLRCSSQSGHNTVSWYQQALGQGPQFIFQYYREEENGRGNFPPRFSGLQFPNYSSELNVNALELDDSALYLCASSLESHGGEQYFGPGTRLTVT.

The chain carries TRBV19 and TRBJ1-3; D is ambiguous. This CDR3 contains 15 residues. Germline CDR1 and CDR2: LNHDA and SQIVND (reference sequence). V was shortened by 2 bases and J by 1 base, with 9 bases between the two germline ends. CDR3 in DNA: TGTGCCAGTAGTATACGGGCGGAGTCTGGAAACACCATATATTTT. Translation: CASSIRAESGNTIYF.

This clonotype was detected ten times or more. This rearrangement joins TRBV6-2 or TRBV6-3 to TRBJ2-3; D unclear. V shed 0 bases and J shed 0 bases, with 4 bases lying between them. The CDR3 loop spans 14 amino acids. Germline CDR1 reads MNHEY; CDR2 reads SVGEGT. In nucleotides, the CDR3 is TGTGCCAGCAGTTACTCGCCGAGCACAGATACGCAGTATTTT. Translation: CASSYSPSTDTQYF.

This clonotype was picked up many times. CDR3 loop: CASRPGLYEQYF. The CDR3 nucleotides are TGTGCCAGCAGACCGGGACTCTACGAGCAGTACTTC. The chain joins TRBV6-2 or TRBV6-3 to TRBJ2-7, with a possible D match to TRBD2 (6 bases). Germline CDR1 reads MNHEY; CDR2 reads SVGEGT. The CDR3 is made up of 12 amino acids. The V end was cut by 6 bases, the J end by 3 bases, with 9 bases between.

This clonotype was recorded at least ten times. This CDR3 is CASSYLAGITYNEQFF. CDR3 coding DNA: TGTGCCAGCAGTTACTTAGCGGGGATAACCTACAATGAGCAGTTCTTC. V gene TRBV6-2 or TRBV6-3 combines with J gene TRBJ2-1; 8 bases align to TRBD2. V lost 1 base, J lost 2 bases, and 4 bases stayed unmatched. Germline V gives CDR1 MNHEY, CDR2 SVGEGT. The CDR3 has 16 residues.

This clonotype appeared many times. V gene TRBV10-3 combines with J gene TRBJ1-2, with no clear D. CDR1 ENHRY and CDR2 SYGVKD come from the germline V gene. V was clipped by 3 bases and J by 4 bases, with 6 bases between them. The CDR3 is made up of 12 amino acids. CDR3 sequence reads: CAISEPPYGYTF. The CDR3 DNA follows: TGTGCCATCAGTGAACCGCCCTATGGCTACACCTTC.

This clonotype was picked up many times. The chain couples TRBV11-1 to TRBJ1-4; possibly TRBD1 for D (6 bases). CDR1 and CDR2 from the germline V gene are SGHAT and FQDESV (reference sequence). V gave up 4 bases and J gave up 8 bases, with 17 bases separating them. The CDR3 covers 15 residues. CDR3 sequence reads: CASSSDTGFGEKLFF. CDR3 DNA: TGTGCCAGCAGCTCAGATACAGGGTTCGGAGAAAAACTGTTTTTT.

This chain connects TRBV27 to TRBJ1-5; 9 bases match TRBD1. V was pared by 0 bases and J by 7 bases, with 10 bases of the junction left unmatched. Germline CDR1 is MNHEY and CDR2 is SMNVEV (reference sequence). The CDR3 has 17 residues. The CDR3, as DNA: TGTGCCAGCAGTTTATCCGGGGGACAGGGTGAAGAACAGCCCCAGCATTTT. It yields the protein CASSLSGGQGEEQPQHF.

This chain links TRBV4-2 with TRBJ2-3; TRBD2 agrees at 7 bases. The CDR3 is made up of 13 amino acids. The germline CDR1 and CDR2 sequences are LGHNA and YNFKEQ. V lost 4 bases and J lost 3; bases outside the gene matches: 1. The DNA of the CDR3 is TGTGCCAGCAGCCCGGGACTAACAGATACGCAGTATTTT. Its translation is CASSPGLTDTQYF.

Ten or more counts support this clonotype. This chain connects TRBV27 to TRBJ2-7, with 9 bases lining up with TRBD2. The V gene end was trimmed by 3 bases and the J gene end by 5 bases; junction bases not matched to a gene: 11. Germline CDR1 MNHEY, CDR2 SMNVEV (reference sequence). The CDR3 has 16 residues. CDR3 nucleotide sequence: TGTGCCAGCAGTTTGTTGAAGGCGGGAGGGCCCGACGAGCAGTACTTC. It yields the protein CASSLLKAGGPDEQYF.

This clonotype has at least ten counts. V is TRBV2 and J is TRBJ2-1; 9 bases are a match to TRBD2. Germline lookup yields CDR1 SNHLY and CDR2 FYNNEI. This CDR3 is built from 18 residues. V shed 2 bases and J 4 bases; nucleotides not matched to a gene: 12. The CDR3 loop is CASSERGNVAGAYNEQFF. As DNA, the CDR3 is TGTGCCAGCAGTGAAAGAGGGAACGTAGCGGGAGCTTACAATGAGCAGTTCTTC. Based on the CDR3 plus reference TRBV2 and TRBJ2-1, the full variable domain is EPEVTQTPSHQVTQMGQEVILRCVPISNHLYFYWYRQILGQKVEFLVSFYNNEISEKSEIFDDQFSVERPDGSNFTLKIRSTKLEDSAMYFCASSERGNVAGAYNEQFFGPGTRLTVL.

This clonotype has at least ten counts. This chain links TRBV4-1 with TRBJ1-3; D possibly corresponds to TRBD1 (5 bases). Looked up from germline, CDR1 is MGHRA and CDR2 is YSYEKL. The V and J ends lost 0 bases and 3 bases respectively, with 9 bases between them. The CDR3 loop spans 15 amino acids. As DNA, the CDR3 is TGCGCCAGCAGCCAAGACCGGGACCGTGGAAACACCATATATTTT. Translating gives CASSQDRDRGNTIYF.

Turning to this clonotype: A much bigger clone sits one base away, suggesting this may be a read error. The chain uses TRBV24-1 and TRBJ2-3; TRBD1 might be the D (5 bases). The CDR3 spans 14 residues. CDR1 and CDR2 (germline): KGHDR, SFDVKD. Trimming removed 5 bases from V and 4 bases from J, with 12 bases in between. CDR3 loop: CATSAQGYADTQYF. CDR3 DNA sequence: TGTGCCACCAGTGCGCAGGGATACGCAGATACGCAGTATTTT.

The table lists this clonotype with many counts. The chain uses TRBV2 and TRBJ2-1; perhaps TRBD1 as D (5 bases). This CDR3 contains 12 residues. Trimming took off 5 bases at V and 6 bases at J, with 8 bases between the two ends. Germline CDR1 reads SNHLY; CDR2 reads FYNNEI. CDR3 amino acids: CASSPDSNEQFF. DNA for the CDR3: TGTGCCAGCAGTCCCGACAGCAATGAGCAGTTCTTC.

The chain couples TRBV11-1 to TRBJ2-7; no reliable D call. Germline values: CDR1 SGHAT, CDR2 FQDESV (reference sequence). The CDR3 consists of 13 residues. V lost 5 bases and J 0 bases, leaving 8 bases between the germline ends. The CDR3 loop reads CASSPKTSYEQYV. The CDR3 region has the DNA TGTGCCAGCAGCCCCAAGACCTCCTACGAGCAGTACGTC.

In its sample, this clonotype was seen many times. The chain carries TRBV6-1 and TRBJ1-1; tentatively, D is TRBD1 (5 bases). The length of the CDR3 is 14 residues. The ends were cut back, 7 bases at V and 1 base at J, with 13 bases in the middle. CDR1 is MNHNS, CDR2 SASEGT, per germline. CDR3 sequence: CASKPQERNTEAFF. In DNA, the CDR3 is TGTGCCAGCAAACCACAGGAACGGAACACTGAAGCTTTCTTT.

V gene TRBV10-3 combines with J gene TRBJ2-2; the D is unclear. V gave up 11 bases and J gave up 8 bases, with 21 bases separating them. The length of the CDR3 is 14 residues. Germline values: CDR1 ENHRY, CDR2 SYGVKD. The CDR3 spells CASLGGVGSGELFF. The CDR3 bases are TGTGCCTCCCTGGGCGGAGTTGGGTCTGGGGAGCTGTTTTTT.

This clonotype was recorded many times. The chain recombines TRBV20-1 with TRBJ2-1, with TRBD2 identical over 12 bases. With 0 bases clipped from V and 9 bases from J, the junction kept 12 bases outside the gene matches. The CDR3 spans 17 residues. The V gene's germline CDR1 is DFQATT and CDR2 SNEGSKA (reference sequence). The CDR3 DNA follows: TGCAGTGCTAGAGATAGCCGACTAGCGGGAGCGTCGTCTGAGCAGTTCTTC. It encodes CSARDSRLAGASSEQFF.

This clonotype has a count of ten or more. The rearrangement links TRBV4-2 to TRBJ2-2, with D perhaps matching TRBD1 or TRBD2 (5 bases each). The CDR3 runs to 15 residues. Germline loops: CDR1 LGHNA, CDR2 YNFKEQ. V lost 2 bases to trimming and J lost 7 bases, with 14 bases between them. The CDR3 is CASSQPLGTGGELFF. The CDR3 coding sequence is TGTGCCAGCAGCCAACCCCTGGGGACCGGCGGGGAGCTGTTTTTT.